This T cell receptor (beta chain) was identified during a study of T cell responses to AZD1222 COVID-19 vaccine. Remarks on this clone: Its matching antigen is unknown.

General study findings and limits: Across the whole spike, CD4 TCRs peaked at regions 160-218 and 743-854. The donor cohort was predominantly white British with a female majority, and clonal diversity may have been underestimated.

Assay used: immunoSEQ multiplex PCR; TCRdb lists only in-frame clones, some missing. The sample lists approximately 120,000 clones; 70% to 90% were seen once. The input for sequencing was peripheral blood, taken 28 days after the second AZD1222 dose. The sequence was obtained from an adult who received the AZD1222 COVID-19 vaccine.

CDR3 nucleotides: TGTGCCAGCAGCAGAGAAAGGGGGACGGACGGGCTGCGCGATGACTATGGCTACACCTTC. Translation: CASSRERGTDGLRDDYGYTF. The V gene is TRBV21-1, the J gene TRBJ1-2; the table names TRBD1, a call not compared with the DNA. TRBV21-1 is described as a pseudogene. The length of the CDR3 is 20 residues.